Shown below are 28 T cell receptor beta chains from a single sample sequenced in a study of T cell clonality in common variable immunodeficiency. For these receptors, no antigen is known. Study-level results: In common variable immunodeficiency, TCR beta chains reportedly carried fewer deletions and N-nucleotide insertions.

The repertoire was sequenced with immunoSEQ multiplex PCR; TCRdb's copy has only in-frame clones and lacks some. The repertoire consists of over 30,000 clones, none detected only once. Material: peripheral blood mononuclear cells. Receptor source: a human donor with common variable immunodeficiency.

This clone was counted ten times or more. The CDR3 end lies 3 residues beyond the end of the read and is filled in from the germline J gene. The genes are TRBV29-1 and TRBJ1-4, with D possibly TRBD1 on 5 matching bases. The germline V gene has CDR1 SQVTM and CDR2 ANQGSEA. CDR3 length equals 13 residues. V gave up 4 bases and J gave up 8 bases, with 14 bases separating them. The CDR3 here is CSVARDSPEKLFF. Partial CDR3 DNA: TGCAGCGTTGCCAGGGATAGCCCCGAAAAA.

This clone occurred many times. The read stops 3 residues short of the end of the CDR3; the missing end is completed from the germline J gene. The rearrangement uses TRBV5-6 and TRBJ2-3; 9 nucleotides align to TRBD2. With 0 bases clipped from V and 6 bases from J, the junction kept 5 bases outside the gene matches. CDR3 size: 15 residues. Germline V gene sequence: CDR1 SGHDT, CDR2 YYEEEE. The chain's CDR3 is CASSLVGLAPDTQYF. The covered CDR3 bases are TGTGCCAGCAGCTTGGTGGGACTAGCTCCCGATACG.

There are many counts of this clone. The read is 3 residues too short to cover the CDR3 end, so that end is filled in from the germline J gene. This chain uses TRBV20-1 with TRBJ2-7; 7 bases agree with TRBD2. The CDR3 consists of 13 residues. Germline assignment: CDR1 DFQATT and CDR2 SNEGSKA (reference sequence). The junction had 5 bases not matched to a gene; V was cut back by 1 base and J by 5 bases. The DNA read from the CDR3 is TGCAGTGCTAGAGGGCGGGAGAACCACGAG. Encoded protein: CSARGRENHE. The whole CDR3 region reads CSARGRENHEQYF.

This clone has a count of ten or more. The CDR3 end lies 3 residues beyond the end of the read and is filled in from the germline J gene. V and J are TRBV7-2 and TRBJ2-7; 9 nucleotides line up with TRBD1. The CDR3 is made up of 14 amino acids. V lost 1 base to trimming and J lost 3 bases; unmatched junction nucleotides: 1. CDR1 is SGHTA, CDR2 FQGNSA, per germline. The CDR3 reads CASSLVTGGYEQYF. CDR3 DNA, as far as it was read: TGTGCCAGCAGCTTAGTGACAGGGGGCTACGAG.

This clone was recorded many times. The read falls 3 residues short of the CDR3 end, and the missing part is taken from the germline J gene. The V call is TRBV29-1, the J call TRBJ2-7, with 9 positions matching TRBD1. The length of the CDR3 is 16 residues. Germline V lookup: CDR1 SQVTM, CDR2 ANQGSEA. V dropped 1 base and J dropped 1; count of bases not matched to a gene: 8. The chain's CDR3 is CSVEVPDRGLSYEQYF. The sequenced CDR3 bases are TGCAGCGTTGAAGTCCCGGACAGGGGCCTTTCCTACGAG.

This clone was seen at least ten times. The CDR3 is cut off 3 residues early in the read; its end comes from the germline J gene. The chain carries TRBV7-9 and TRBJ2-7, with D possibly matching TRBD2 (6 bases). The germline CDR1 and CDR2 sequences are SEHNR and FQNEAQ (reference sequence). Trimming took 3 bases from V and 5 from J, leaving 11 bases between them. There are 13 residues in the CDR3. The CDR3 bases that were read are TGTGCCAGCAGCTTGGGGGGAGGCAACGAG. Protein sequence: CASSLGGGNE. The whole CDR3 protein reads CASSLGGGNEQYF.

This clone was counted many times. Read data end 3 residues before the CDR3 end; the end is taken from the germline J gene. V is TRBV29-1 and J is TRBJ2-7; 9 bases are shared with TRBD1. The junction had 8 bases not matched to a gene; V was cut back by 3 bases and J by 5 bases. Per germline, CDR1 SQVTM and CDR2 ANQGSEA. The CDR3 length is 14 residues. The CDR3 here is CSVEPDRGTDEQYF. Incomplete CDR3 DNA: TGCAGCGTTGAGCCGGACAGGGGAACGGACGAG.

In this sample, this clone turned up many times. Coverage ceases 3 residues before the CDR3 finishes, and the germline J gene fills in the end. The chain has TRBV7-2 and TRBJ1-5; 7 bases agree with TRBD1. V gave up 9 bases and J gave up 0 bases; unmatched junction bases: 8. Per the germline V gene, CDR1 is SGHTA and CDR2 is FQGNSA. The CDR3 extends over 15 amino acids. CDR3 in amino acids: CASRQGPYSNQPQHF. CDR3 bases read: TGTGCCAGTAGACAGGGACCTTATAGCAATCAGCCC.

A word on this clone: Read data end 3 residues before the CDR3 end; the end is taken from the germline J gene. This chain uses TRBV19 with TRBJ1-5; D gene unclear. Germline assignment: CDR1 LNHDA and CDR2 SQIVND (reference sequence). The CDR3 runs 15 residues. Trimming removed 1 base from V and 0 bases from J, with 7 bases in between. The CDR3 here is CASSIGQFSNQPQHF. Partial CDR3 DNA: TGTGCCAGTAGTATAGGGCAATTTAGCAATCAGCCC.

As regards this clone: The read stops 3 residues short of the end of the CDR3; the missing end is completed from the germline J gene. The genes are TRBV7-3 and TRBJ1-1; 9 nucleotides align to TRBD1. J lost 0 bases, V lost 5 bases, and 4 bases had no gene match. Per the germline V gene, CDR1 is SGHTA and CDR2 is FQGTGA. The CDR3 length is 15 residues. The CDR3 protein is CASSRQGGLNTEAFF. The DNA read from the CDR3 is TGTGCCAGCAGCAGACAGGGGGGACTGAACACTGAA.

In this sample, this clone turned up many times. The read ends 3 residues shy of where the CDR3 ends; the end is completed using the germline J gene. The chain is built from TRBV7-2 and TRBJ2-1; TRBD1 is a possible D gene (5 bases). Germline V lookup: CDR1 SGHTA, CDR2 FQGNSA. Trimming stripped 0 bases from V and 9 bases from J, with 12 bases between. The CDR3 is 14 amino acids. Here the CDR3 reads CASSLAWGWGEQFF. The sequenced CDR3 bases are TGTGCCAGCAGCTTAGCGTGGGGCTGGGGTGAG.

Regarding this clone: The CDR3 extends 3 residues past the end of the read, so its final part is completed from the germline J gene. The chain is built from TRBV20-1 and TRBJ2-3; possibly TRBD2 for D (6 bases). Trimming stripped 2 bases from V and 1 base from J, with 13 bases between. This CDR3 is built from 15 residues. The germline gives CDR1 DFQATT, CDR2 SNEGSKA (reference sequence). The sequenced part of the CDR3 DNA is TGCAGTGCTAGAACCAATCCTAGCGGCACAGATACG. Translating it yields CSARTNPSGTDT. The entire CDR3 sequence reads CSARTNPSGTDTQYF.

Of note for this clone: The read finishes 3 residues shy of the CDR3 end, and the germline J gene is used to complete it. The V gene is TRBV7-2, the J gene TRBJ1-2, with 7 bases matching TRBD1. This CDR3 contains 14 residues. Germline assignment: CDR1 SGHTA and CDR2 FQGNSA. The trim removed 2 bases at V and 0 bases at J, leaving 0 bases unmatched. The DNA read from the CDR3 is TGTGCCAGCAGCTTACAGGGGGCTAACTATGGC. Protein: CASSLQGANYG. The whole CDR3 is CASSLQGANYGYTF.

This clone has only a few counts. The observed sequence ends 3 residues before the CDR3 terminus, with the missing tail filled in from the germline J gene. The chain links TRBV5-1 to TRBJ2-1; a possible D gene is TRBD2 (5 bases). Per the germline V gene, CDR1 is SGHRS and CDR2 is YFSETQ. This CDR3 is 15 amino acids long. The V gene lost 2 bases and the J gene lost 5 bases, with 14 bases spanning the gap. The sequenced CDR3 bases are TGCGCCAGCAGCTTTCTAGCAACACCGGACAATGAG. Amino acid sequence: CASSFLATPDNE. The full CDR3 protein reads CASSFLATPDNEQFF.

The part of the CDR3 DNA that was read is TGTGCCAGCAGCCCGGGGGGGCGATACGAG. Translated, it gives CASSPGGRYE. The entire CDR3 sequence reads CASSPGGRYEQYF. The chain joins TRBV7-2 to TRBJ2-7, with 8 positions matching TRBD2. With the read ending 3 residues before the CDR3 end, the germline J gene is used to fill in that end. Germline V gives CDR1 SGHTA, CDR2 FQGNSA. With V trimmed by 5 bases and J by 4 bases, 4 bases remained unmatched. The length of the CDR3 is 13 residues.

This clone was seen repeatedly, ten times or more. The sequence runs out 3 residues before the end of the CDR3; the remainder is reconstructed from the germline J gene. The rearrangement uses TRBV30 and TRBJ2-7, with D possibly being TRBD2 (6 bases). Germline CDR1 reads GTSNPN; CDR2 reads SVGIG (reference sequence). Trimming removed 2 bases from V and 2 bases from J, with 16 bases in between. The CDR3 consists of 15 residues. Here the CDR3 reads CAWSPIRDFAYEQYF. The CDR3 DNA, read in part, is TGTGCCTGGAGTCCAATCCGGGACTTTGCCTACGAG.

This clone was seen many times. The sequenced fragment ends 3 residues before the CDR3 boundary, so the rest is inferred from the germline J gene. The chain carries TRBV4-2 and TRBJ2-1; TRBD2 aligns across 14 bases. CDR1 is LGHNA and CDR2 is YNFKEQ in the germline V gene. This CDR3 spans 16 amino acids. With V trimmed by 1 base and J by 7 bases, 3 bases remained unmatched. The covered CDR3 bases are TGTGCCAGCAGCCAAGCCGGGACTAGCGGGAGAAATGAG. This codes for CASSQAGTSGRNE. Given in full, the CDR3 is CASSQAGTSGRNEQFF.

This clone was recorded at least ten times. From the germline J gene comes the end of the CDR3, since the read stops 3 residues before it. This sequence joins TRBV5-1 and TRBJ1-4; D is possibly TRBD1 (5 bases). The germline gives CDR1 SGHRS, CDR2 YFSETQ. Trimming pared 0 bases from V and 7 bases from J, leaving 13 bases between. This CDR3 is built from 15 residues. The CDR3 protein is CASSLAGTRGEKLFF. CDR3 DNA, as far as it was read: TGCGCCAGCAGCTTGGCAGGGACGCGGGGTGAAAAA.

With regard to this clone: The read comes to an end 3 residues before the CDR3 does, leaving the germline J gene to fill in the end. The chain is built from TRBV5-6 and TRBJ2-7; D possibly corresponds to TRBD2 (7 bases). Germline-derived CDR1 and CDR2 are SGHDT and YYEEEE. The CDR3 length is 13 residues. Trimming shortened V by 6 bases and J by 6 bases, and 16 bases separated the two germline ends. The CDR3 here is CASTQGGSGEQYF. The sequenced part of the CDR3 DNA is TGTGCCAGCACACAGGGAGGGTCGGGCGAG.

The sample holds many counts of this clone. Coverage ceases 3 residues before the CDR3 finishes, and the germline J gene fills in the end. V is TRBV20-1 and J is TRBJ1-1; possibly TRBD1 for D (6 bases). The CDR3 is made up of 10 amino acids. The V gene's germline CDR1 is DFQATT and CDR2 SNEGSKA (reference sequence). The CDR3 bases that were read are TGCAGTGCTGTTGGGACATTG. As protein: CSAVGTL. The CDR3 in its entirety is CSAVGTLAFF.

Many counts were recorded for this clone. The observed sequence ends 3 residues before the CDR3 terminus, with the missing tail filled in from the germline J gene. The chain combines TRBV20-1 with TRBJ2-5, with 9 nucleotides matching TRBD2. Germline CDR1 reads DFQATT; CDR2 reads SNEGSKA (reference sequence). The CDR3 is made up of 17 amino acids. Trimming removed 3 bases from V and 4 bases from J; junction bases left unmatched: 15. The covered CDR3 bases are TGCAGTGCTAGCCCCTCGGCGGGTAGCGGGAGCGGAGAGACC. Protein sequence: CSASPSAGSGSGET. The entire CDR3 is CSASPSAGSGSGETQYF.

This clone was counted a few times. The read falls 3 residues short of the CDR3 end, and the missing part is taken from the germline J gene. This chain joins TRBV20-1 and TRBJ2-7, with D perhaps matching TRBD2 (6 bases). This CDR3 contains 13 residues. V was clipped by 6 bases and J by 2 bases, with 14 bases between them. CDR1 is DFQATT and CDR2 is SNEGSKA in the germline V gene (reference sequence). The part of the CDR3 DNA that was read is TGCAGTGCATTGGGGGGTTTCGCCTACGAG. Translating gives CSALGGFAYE. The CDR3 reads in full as CSALGGFAYEQYF.

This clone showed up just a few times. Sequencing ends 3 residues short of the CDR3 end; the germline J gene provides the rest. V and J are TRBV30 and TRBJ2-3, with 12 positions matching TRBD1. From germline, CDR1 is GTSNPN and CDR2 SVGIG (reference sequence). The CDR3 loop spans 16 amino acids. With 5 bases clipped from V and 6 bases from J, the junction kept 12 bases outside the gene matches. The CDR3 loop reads CAWSSGTGGLGDTQYF. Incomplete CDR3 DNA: TGTGCCTGGTCTTCCGGGACAGGGGGCTTGGGGGATACG.

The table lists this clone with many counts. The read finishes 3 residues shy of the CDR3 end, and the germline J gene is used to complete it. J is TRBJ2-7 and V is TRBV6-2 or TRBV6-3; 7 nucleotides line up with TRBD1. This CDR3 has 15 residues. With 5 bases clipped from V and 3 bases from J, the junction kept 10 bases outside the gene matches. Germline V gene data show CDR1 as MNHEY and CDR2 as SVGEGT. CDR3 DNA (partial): TGTGCCAGCAGTAAACGCAGGACAGGCGACTACGAG. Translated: CASSKRRTGDYE. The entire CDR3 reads CASSKRRTGDYEQYF.

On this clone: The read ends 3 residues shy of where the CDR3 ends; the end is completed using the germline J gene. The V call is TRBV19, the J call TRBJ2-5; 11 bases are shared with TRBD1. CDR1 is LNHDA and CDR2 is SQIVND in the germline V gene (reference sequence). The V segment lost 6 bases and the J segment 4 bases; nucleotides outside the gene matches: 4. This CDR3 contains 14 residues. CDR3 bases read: TGTGCCAGTAGAGCGGACAGGGGGCGAGAGACC. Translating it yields CASRADRGRET. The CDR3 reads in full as CASRADRGRETQYF. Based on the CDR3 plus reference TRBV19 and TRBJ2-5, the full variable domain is DGGITQSPKYLFRKEGQNVTLSCEQNLNHDAMYWYRQDPGQGLRLIYYSQIVNDFQKGDIAEGYSVSREKKESFPLTVTSAQKNPTAFYLCASRADRGRETQYFGPGTRLLVL.

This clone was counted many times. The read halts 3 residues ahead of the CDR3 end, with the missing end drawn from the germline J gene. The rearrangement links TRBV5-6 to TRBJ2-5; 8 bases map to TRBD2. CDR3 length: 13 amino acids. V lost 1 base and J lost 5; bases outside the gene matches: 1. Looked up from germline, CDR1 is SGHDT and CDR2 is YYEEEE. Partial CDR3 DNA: TGTGCCAGCAGCTTGAGCGGGGGCGAGACC. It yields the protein CASSLSGGET. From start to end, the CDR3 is CASSLSGGETQYF.

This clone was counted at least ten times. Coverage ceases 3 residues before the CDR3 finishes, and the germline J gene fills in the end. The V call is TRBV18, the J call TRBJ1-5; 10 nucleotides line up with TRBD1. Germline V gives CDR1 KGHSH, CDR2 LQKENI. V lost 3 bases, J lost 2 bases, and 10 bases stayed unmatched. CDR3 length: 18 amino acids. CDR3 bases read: TGTGCCAGCTCACCTAGACAGGGGGCTTTAGCGGGCAATCAGCCC. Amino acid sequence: CASSPRQGALAGNQP. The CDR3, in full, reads CASSPRQGALAGNQPQHF.

This CDR3 is CSVRGGSSYEQYF. The sequenced part of the CDR3 DNA is TGCAGCGTTCGTGGGGGGAGCTCCTACGAG. The chain uses TRBV29-1 and TRBJ2-7, with a tentative D call TRBD2 (6 bases). The CDR3 is cut off 3 residues early in the read; its end comes from the germline J gene. V lost 5 bases and J lost 0, with 11 bases in between. The germline CDR1 and CDR2 sequences are SQVTM and ANQGSEA. The CDR3 has 13 residues.